This T cell receptor beta chain was recovered during a study of cytomegalovirus exposure and HLA in healthy donors. The PCR used 60 Vbeta and 13 Jbeta primers. Repertoires were generated with immunoSEQ multiplex PCR, while TCRdb's copy carries only in-frame clones and drops some. The data show about 160,000 clones, with roughly three quarters seen just once and roughly 7.3% held by the top ten. The CDR3 runs to 15 residues. Trimming took 4 bases from V and 7 from J, leaving 16 bases between them. Germline loops: CDR1 LNHDA, CDR2 SQIVND (reference sequence). This chain joins TRBV19 and TRBJ2-2, with D perhaps TRBD1 (6 bases). Sequences were obtained from PBMCs. The receptor comes from a male donor in good health and CMV-seropositive. The CDR3 DNA follows: TGTGCCAGTAGTAACTCTTACAGGGCGGGCGGGGAGCTGTTTTTT. Translation: CASSNSYRAGGELFF.